Each of the 18 T cell receptor beta chains below was sequenced from the same sample in a study of patients and donors after allogeneic stem cell transplantation (dated by TCRdb to between 2020 and 2021). The library was obtained by RT-PCR. The listed sequencing device is NextSeq 550. TCRdb reanalyzed the raw reads on its own, using fastp at Q25 for trimming and MiXCR for clone calling, and kept in-frame beta chains. Rows merge per CDR3 protein into single entries with the most common DNA and genes. Within this sample are roughly 230,000 distinct CDR3 sequences, with roughly 15% of them counted one time only. The ten largest clones capture 9.5% to 13% of the sample. The specimen was blood, either unsorted or a sorted T cell fraction (not recorded which). These receptors were obtained from a human donor who was either an allogeneic HSCT recipient or a stem cell or donor lymphocyte infusion donor (not recorded which). It is not recorded whose cells these are; they may come from a transplant donor.

This clonotype has a count of ten or more. The chain has TRBV5-1 and TRBJ2-3; D not resolved. Germline CDR1 SGHRS, CDR2 YFSETQ. V was cut by 2 bases and J by 2 bases, with 15 bases left in between. The CDR3 covers 16 residues. The CDR3 DNA reads TGCGCCAGCAGCTTAAATCTTCGGAGCGACACAGATACGCAGTATTTT. This codes for CASSLNLRSDTDTQYF.

This clonotype appeared a few times. The chain has TRBV20-1 and TRBJ1-1; D gene uncertain. Trimming left V 3 bases short and J 5 bases short, with 10 bases between. Germline V lookup: CDR1 DFQATT, CDR2 SNEGSKA (reference sequence). This CDR3 spans 12 amino acids. Written as DNA, the CDR3 is TGCAGTGCTAGTCCCGTAAGAACTGAAGCTTTCTTT. Protein product: CSASPVRTEAFF.

This clonotype has a count of ten or more. V and J are TRBV5-4 and TRBJ2-2; a possible D gene is TRBD2 (7 bases). Trimming took 1 base from V and 3 from J, leaving 13 bases between them. Germline loops: CDR1 SGHNT, CDR2 YYREEE (reference sequence). CDR3 length: 16 residues. CDR3 bases: TGTGCCAGCAGCTTGTATCGGGGGGCTGACACCGGGGAGCTGTTTTTT. As protein: CASSLYRGADTGELFF.

This clonotype was counted only a few times. This chain uses TRBV24-1 with TRBJ2-1; 9 bases align to TRBD1. This CDR3 comprises 16 residues. Per germline, CDR1 KGHDR and CDR2 SFDVKD. The J segment lost 4 bases and the V segment lost 5 bases, leaving 8 bases of the junction unmatched. This CDR3 is CATSAKGQGFYNEQFF. The DNA of the CDR3 is TGTGCCACCAGTGCGAAAGGACAGGGGTTTTACAATGAGCAGTTCTTC.

This clonotype has just a few counts. The conserved phenylalanine or tryptophan is not found at the CDR3 terminus, so this likely reflects a read error. V is TRBV29-1 and J is TRBJ1-2; no firm D call. V was shortened by 0 bases and J by 4 bases, with 9 bases between the two germline ends. Germline CDR1 and CDR2: SQVTM and ANQGSEA. CDR3 length: 13 residues. The CDR3 DNA reads TGCAGCGTTGAAGATCCGGGTTCCTATGGCTACACCGTC. Protein: CSVEDPGSYGYTV.

This clonotype was observed at least ten times. The chain is built from TRBV7-9 and TRBJ2-7, with D uncertain. V was clipped by 1 base and J by 2 bases, with 3 bases between them. CDR1 SEHNR and CDR2 FQNEAQ come from the germline V gene (reference sequence). This CDR3 contains 12 residues. The CDR3 coding sequence is TGTGCCAGCAGCTTAGTAGCCTACGAGCAGTACTTC. Translating it yields CASSLVAYEQYF.

The CDR3 reads CASSSTQGSHNEQFF. The DNA for the CDR3 is TGTGCCAGCAGCTCCACGCAGGGTTCCCACAATGAGCAGTTCTTC. This sequence joins TRBV5-4 and TRBJ2-1; weak D call: TRBD1 (5 bases). The CDR3 sequence is 15 residues long. With 3 bases removed from V and 5 bases from J, the gap between germline ends came to 15 bases. Germline CDR1 reads SGHNT; CDR2 reads YYREEE (reference sequence).

This clonotype was found a few times. The chain links TRBV2 to TRBJ2-7; a weak D match, TRBD1 (6 bases). Germline CDR1 and CDR2: SNHLY and FYNNEI. The CDR3 loop spans 14 amino acids. Trimming took 4 bases from V and 0 from J, leaving 10 bases between them. DNA for the CDR3: TGTGCCAGCAGTGTGACAGGTGGCTCCTACGAGCAGTACTTC. This translates into CASSVTGGSYEQYF. Complete variable domain (other parts from reference TRBV2 and TRBJ2-7): EPEVTQTPSHQVTQMGQEVILRCVPISNHLYFYWYRQILGQKVEFLVSFYNNEISEKSEIFDDQFSVERPDGSNFTLKIRSTKLEDSAMYFCASSVTGGSYEQYFGPGTRLTVT.

This chain links TRBV6-5 with TRBJ1-2; the D is unclear. This CDR3 spans 13 amino acids. Germline CDR1 is MNHEY and CDR2 is SVGAGI. Trimming shortened V by 2 bases and J by 2 bases, and 6 bases separated the two germline ends. Written as DNA, the CDR3 is TGTGCCAGCAGTTACGGGTTGAACTATGGCTACACCTTC. Translation: CASSYGLNYGYTF.

This clonotype has just a few counts. The rearrangement uses TRBV12-3 or TRBV12-4 and TRBJ1-5, with D unclear. The length of the CDR3 is 13 residues. Trimming shortened V by 2 bases and J by 9 bases, and 11 bases separated the two germline ends. The CDR3 loop is CASSLRPPSPQHF. CDR3 DNA sequence: TGTGCCAGCAGTTTACGCCCCCCGTCGCCCCAGCATTTT.

This chain links TRBV12-5 with TRBJ1-2; 9 positions match TRBD1. V lost 1 base and J lost 12; bases outside the gene matches: 9. This CDR3 is built from 14 residues. Germline loops: CDR1 LGHNT, CDR2 FRNRAP. The DNA for the CDR3 is TGTGCTAGTGGTTTGGCGGACAGGGGCGCAGGGCACACCTTC. Its translation is CASGLADRGAGHTF.

This clonotype has a handful of counts. J is TRBJ2-5 and V is TRBV29-1; D tentatively reads TRBD1 or TRBD2 (6 bases each). Trimming pared 3 bases from V and 2 bases from J, leaving 25 bases between. Germline CDR1 is SQVTM and CDR2 is ANQGSEA. CDR3 length equals 18 residues. The CDR3 is CSVDSPGARVGTQETQYF. DNA of the CDR3: TGCAGCGTTGATTCCCCGGGGGCGCGTGTCGGAACACAAGAGACCCAGTACTTC.

V gene TRBV7-8 combines with J gene TRBJ2-1; a possible D gene is TRBD2 (7 bases). This CDR3 contains 17 residues. With 2 bases removed from V and 6 bases from J, the gap between germline ends came to 20 bases. Germline CDR1 is SGHVS and CDR2 is FQNEAQ. In nucleotides, the CDR3 is TGTGCCAGCAGCTTACGTTTCAGGGGAGGGTCATCCAATGAGCAGTTCTTC. Amino acids: CASSLRFRGGSSNEQFF.

This clonotype was found once. This chain links TRBV12-3 or TRBV12-4 with TRBJ2-7, with TRBD2 identical over 14 bases. The ends lost 5 bases at V and 2 bases at J; junction bases unmatched: 8. The CDR3 has 17 residues. CDR3 nucleotide sequence: TGTGCCAGCAGTCTACGGACTAGCGGGGGGAGAACCTACGAGCAGTACTTC. Translating gives CASSLRTSGGRTYEQYF.

The gene calls are TRBV7-2 and TRBJ1-5; maybe TRBD1 (5 bases). The CDR3 sequence is 13 residues long. Germline V gene sequence: CDR1 SGHTA, CDR2 FQGNSA. The V and J ends lost 5 bases and 3 bases respectively, with 8 bases between them. The CDR3 sequence: CASSDSINQPQHF. Written as DNA, the CDR3 is TGTGCCAGCAGCGACAGTATCAATCAGCCCCAGCATTTT.

A word on this clonotype: One base away lies a much larger clone, so this may be a sequencing read error. J is TRBJ2-3 and V is TRBV7-2; D unresolved. Germline lookup yields CDR1 SGHTA and CDR2 FQGNSA. Trimming removed 5 bases at V and 0 bases at J, with 3 bases between. The CDR3 totals 12 residues. The CDR3 DNA is TGTGCCAGCAGCCGGAGCACAGATACGCAGTATTTT. Amino acid sequence: CASSRSTDTQYF.

This clonotype was recorded many times. The chain couples TRBV7-7 to TRBJ1-4; D is ambiguous. The germline CDR1 and CDR2 sequences are SSHAT and FNYEAQ (reference sequence). V lost 4 bases and J lost 4, with 7 bases in between. The CDR3 is made up of 13 amino acids. Here the CDR3 DNA reads TGTGCCAGCAGCTCTCTCCTTAATGAAAAACTGTTTTTT. Encoded protein: CASSSLLNEKLFF. Combining the CDR3 with reference TRBV7-7 and TRBJ1-4 gives the whole variable domain GAGVSQSPRYKVTKRGQDVTLRCDPISSHATLYWYQQALGQGPEFLTYFNYEAQPDKSGLPSDRFSAERPEGSISTLTIQRTEQRDSAMYRCASSSLLNEKLFFGSGTQLSVL.

The table lists this clonotype with many counts. CDR3 region: CATSDTLADATDTQYF. DNA for the CDR3: TGTGCCACCAGTGATACCCTAGCGGACGCTACAGATACGCAGTATTTT. This chain connects TRBV24-1 to TRBJ2-3; 7 bases agree with TRBD2. CDR3 length: 16 residues. The V segment lost 3 bases and the J segment 3 bases; nucleotides outside the gene matches: 8. Per germline, CDR1 KGHDR and CDR2 SFDVKD.